This T cell receptor (beta chain) derives from a study of CD8 T cells in ankylosing spondylitis. TCRdb re-derived calls from the 5' RACE reads in MiXCR, one entry per CDR3 protein. The sample holds about 330,000 distinct CDR3 sequences; roughly 8% are singletons and the top ten take 13% to 15%. This CDR3 contains 16 residues. V was shortened by 5 bases and J by 4 bases, with 18 bases between the two germline ends. Germline-derived CDR1 and CDR2 are SGHVS and FQNEAQ. Many counts were recorded for this clonotype. The antigen is undetermined. General observations from the study: About 8 highly homologous variants made up a TCR beta motif, and this motif appeared characteristic of ankylosing spondylitis blood.

This sequence originates from a male donor with ankylosing spondylitis. The V gene is TRBV7-8, the J gene TRBJ1-3, with a weak D call TRBD1 (5 bases). Sequencing was carried out using blood, either unsorted or a sorted T cell fraction (not recorded which). CDR3 protein: CASSPPRGLGGNTIYF. The DNA for the CDR3 is TGTGCCAGCAGCCCTCCTCGGGGCCTAGGGGGAAACACCATATATTTT.